The rows below give T cell receptor beta chains drawn from one sample of a study of shared clonotypes between healthy human individuals. Method: immunoSEQ multiplex PCR; TCRdb's copy keeps in-frame clones and lacks some. The repertoire holds approximately 650,000 clones, with roughly 95% as singletons. Sequenced input: naive CD8+ T cells sorted from blood. Receptor source: a woman aged 25-40 years in good health. The CDR3 runs from the conserved cysteine through the conserved F or W. A D gene is named only where the DNA matches it firmly. Where a row states a size, it is once, few, many or the class of an expanded clone; other rows omit it.

D gene: -
V gene: TRBV5-6
clone size: -
J gene: TRBJ2-3
CDR3 length: 16
CDR3 DNA: TGTGCCAGCTCGGGGCCCCCCCGGAGGGGCACAGATACGCAGTATTTT
CDR3 protein: CASSGPPRRGTDTQYF

D gene: TRBD2
V gene: TRBV4-1
clone size: -
J gene: TRBJ2-3
CDR3 length: 16
CDR3 DNA: TGCGCCAGCAGCCTGGGACTAGCGGGAGGCACAGATACGCAGTATTTT
CDR3 protein: CASSLGLAGGTDTQYF

D gene: -
V gene: TRBV2
clone size: -
J gene: TRBJ1-5
CDR3 length: 14
CDR3 DNA: TGTGCCAGCAGTGACAGGCCCTACAATCAGCCCCAGCATTTT
CDR3 protein: CASSDRPYNQPQHF

D gene: -
V gene: TRBV7-2
clone size: -
J gene: TRBJ2-7
CDR3 length: 13
CDR3 DNA: TGTGCCAGCAGCTTGGGGGTGGCCTACGAGCAGTACTTC
CDR3 protein: CASSLGVAYEQYF

D gene: TRBD1
V gene: TRBV4-2
clone size: -
J gene: TRBJ2-7
CDR3 length: 18
CDR3 DNA: TGTGCCAGCAGCCAAGAGTCGTATAGGGGGCAGCCCACTTACGAGCAGTACTTC
CDR3 protein: CASSQESYRGQPTYEQYF

D gene: -
V gene: TRBV28
clone size: -
J gene: TRBJ2-1
CDR3 length: 15
CDR3 DNA: TGTGCCAGCAGTCCAATCTTGGGGGGCTTGGGTGAGCAGTTCTTC
CDR3 protein: CASSPILGGLGEQFF

D gene: -
V gene: TRBV5-4
clone size: -
J gene: TRBJ2-1
CDR3 length: 15
CDR3 DNA: TGTGCCAGCAGCTTGTTTCTCGCGGGACACAATGAGCAGTTCTTC
CDR3 protein: CASSLFLAGHNEQFF

D gene: TRBD1
V gene: TRBV6-5
clone size: -
J gene: TRBJ2-7
CDR3 length: 15
CDR3 DNA: TGTGCCAGCAGTTACAAATGGACAGGGGCCTACGAGCAGTACTTC
CDR3 protein: CASSYKWTGAYEQYF

D gene: TRBD1
V gene: TRBV19
clone size: -
J gene: TRBJ2-4
CDR3 length: 18
CDR3 DNA: TGTGCCAGCCAAAGCCCGCTGGTACAGGGGGAGGCCAAAAACATTCAGTACTTC
CDR3 protein: CASQSPLVQGEAKNIQYF

D gene: -
V gene: TRBV28
clone size: -
J gene: TRBJ2-1
CDR3 length: 15
CDR3 DNA: TGTGCCAGCAGTCTGACATCTCTCTCCTACAATGAGCAGTTCTTC
CDR3 protein: CASSLTSLSYNEQFF

D gene: TRBD2
V gene: TRBV7-8
clone size: -
J gene: TRBJ2-5
CDR3 length: 16
CDR3 DNA: TGTGCCAGCAGTCAAAGGACTAGCGGCTATCAAGAGACCCAGTACTTC
CDR3 protein: CASSQRTSGYQETQYF

D gene: -
V gene: TRBV6-5
clone size: -
J gene: TRBJ1-1
CDR3 length: 16
CDR3 DNA: TGTGCCAGCAGTTACGTGGGGGCATCCATGAACACTGAAGCTTTCTTT
CDR3 protein: CASSYVGASMNTEAFF

D gene: TRBD1
V gene: TRBV27
clone size: -
J gene: TRBJ1-5
CDR3 length: 14
CDR3 DNA: TGTGCCAGCAGTTTCACAGGGGGCAATCAGCCCCAGCATTTT
CDR3 protein: CASSFTGGNQPQHF

D gene: -
V gene: TRBV29-1
clone size: -
J gene: TRBJ2-7
CDR3 length: 11
CDR3 DNA: TGCAGCGCTGTGGAGTCCGGCGAGCAGTACTTC
CDR3 protein: CSAVESGEQYF

D gene: TRBD1
V gene: TRBV27
clone size: -
J gene: TRBJ1-2
CDR3 length: 14
CDR3 DNA: TGTGCCAGCAGCCCTATCGGAGGGGGCGGTGGCTACACCTTC
CDR3 protein: CASSPIGGGGGYTF

D gene: TRBD2
V gene: TRBV4-1
clone size: -
J gene: TRBJ2-3
CDR3 length: 16
CDR3 DNA: TGCGCCAGCAGCCCCATCGAGCGGGAACGCACAGATACGCAGTATTTT
CDR3 protein: CASSPIERERTDTQYF

D gene: -
V gene: TRBV28
clone size: -
J gene: TRBJ1-1
CDR3 length: 13
CDR3 DNA: TGTGCCAGCAGTTTACACGAGAACACTGAAGCTTTCTTT
CDR3 protein: CASSLHENTEAFF

D gene: -
V gene: TRBV28
clone size: -
J gene: TRBJ2-7
CDR3 length: 18
CDR3 DNA: TGTGCCAGCAGTTTCGAAAGGAGGACAATTAAGGACTCCTACGAGCAGTACTTC
CDR3 protein: CASSFERRTIKDSYEQYF

D gene: -
V gene: TRBV5-1
clone size: -
J gene: TRBJ2-1
CDR3 length: 19
CDR3 DNA: TGCGCCAGCAGCTTGGTGTTGGGACGCCGGCCAAGCTCCTACAATGAGCAGTTCTTC
CDR3 protein: CASSLVLGRRPSSYNEQFF

D gene: -
V gene: TRBV11-2
clone size: -
J gene: TRBJ2-3
CDR3 length: 15
CDR3 DNA: TGTGCCAGCAGCGCGACAGCAGGGGGCACAGATACGCAGTATTTT
CDR3 protein: CASSATAGGTDTQYF

D gene: -
V gene: TRBV7-6
clone size: -
J gene: TRBJ2-5
CDR3 length: 15
CDR3 DNA: TGTGCCAGCAGCGGTCGGCAGGAGAGCCAAGAGACCCAGTACTTC
CDR3 protein: CASSGRQESQETQYF

D gene: TRBD1
V gene: TRBV9
clone size: -
J gene: TRBJ2-7
CDR3 length: 15
CDR3 DNA: TGTGCCAGCAGCGAGGGGGACAGGTCTCGCTACGAGCAGTACTTC
CDR3 protein: CASSEGDRSRYEQYF

D gene: TRBD1
V gene: TRBV27
clone size: -
J gene: TRBJ2-7
CDR3 length: 13
CDR3 DNA: TGTGCCAGCAAAAAGGGGACAGCCTACGAGCAGTACTTC
CDR3 protein: CASKKGTAYEQYF

D gene: -
V gene: TRBV5-1
clone size: -
J gene: TRBJ2-2
CDR3 length: 18
CDR3 DNA: TGCGCCAGCAACCCCTTAAATCAGGGGTATGGGAACACCGGGGAGCTGTTTTTT
CDR3 protein: CASNPLNQGYGNTGELFF

D gene: TRBD2
V gene: TRBV28
clone size: once
J gene: TRBJ2-1
CDR3 length: 13
CDR3 DNA: TGTGCCAGCAGTCCGGGGGGTGTAAATGAGCAGTTCTTC
CDR3 protein: CASSPGGVNEQFF

D gene: -
V gene: TRBV19
clone size: -
J gene: TRBJ1-5
CDR3 length: 14
CDR3 DNA: TGTGCCAGTAGTATAGAATCATCGCATCAGCCCCAGCATTTT
CDR3 protein: CASSIESSHQPQHF

D gene: -
V gene: TRBV29-1
clone size: -
J gene: TRBJ1-1
CDR3 length: 12
CDR3 DNA: TGCAGCGTTGAATCTGGGGCTCCTGAAGCTTTCTTT
CDR3 protein: CSVESGAPEAFF